These 24 T cell receptor beta chains came from one sample sequenced in a study of metastatic and nonmetastatic thyroid tumors. TCRdb reprocessed the PCR reads via MiXCR. The sample contains 53,000 or so clones, 20% to 25% of which appear only once. Nobody among the patients had been given any treatment before thyroid surgery. Sample: blood. The receptors here all came from a female donor with papillary thyroid cancer or a benign thyroid nodule (not recorded which). Some clones in this sample may be carry-over from other donors' samples.

This clone appeared many times. The CDR3 nucleotides read TGTGCCAGCATTCCAGGGGTAGACACCGGGGAGCTGTTTTTT. Amino acid sequence: CASIPGVDTGELFF. The rearrangement joins TRBV6-1 to TRBJ2-2, with D perhaps TRBD1 (6 bases). The CDR3 runs 14 residues. The germline V gene encodes CDR1 MNHNS and CDR2 SASEGT. V was cut by 7 bases and J by 3 bases, with 12 bases left in between.

This clone was recorded many times. Given a much more abundant clone one base away, this may be a read error. V and J are TRBV20-1 and TRBJ1-5; unclear D gene. Germline V gene lookup returns CDR1 DFQATT and CDR2 SNEGSKA (reference sequence). The V gene lost 2 bases and the J gene lost 2 bases, with 16 bases spanning the gap. This CDR3 spans 16 amino acids. Here the CDR3 DNA reads TGCAGTGCTAGAATCGTGCAGCTCGGTGGCAATCAGCCCCAGCATTTT. This codes for CSARIVQLGGNQPQHF.

This clone was observed at least ten times. V gene TRBV6-1 combines with J gene TRBJ2-3; tentatively, D is TRBD1 (6 bases). V shed 6 bases and J shed 2 bases, with 12 bases lying between them. The CDR3 is 14 amino acids. CDR1 and CDR2 (germline): MNHNS, SASEGT. CDR3 sequence reads: CASRWDTATDTQYF. CDR3 nucleotides: TGTGCCAGCAGATGGGACACCGCCACAGATACGCAGTATTTT.

This clone was detected many times. The chain joins TRBV11-1 to TRBJ2-7, with 10 bases lining up with TRBD1. The ends lost 5 bases at V and 3 bases at J; junction bases unmatched: 4. There are 14 residues in the CDR3. In germline, CDR1 is SGHAT, CDR2 FQDESV (reference sequence). The CDR3 sequence is CASSRQGAIYEQYF. CDR3 bases: TGTGCCAGCAGCCGACAGGGGGCGATCTACGAGCAGTACTTC.

This clone was observed at least ten times. The CDR3 coding sequence is TGTGCCAGCAGTGAAGGCAGGGACTATGGCTACACCTTC. Amino acids: CASSEGRDYGYTF. The chain is built from TRBV6-1 and TRBJ1-2; a weak D match, TRBD1 (5 bases). Trimming took off 1 base at V and 3 bases at J, with 6 bases between the two ends. The CDR3 runs 13 residues. The germline gives CDR1 MNHNS, CDR2 SASEGT.

The sample holds many counts of this clone. Possible read error: a much larger clone is one base away. Distinct nucleotide sequences in the sample also encode this CDR3. The chain couples TRBV6-1 to TRBJ2-7; 7 positions agree with TRBD1. The V and J ends lost 6 bases and 3 bases, in that order; junction bases with no gene match: 8. CDR3 length equals 14 residues. Germline V gene sequence: CDR1 MNHNS, CDR2 SASEGT. This CDR3 reads CASSLRGTDYEQYF. CDR3 nucleotides: TGTGCCAGCAGCCTACGAGGGACAGACTACGAGCAGTACTTC.

Concerning this clone: An end of the junction differs from the germline gene, which may be a read error. The chain is built from TRBV7-8 and TRBJ1-1, with D possibly matching TRBD1 (6 bases). CDR3 size: 16 residues. The germline V gene encodes CDR1 SGHVS and CDR2 FQNEAQ. CDR3 sequence reads: CGSHKDGTRLGTEAFF. The CDR3 coding sequence is TGTGGCAGCCATAAGGATGGGACACGGTTGGGCACTGAAGCTTTCTTT.

This clone was counted ten times or more. This chain joins TRBV5-1 and TRBJ2-3, with D perhaps matching TRBD2 (5 bases). Germline CDR1 is SGHRS and CDR2 is YFSETQ. The CDR3 runs 15 residues. The V end lost 4 bases, the J end lost 0 bases, and 12 bases lay between the germline ends. CDR3 in amino acids: CASSHGLSSTDTQYF. In nucleotides, the CDR3 is TGCGCCAGCAGCCATGGACTCTCTAGCACAGATACGCAGTATTTT.

Points on this clone: This may stem from a read error, because a much larger clone lies one nucleotide away. The chain recombines TRBV4-2 with TRBJ2-7; 9 bases are shared with TRBD2. This CDR3 comprises 17 residues. From germline, CDR1 is LGHNA and CDR2 YNFKEQ. The CDR3 sequence: CASSRGGSGRRTYDQYF. CDR3 in DNA: TGTGCCAGCAGCCGGGGGGGTAGCGGGAGACGAACCTACGATCAGTACTTC.

This clone showed up many times. The V gene is TRBV4-1, the J gene TRBJ2-3; no reliable D call. CDR1 and CDR2 (germline): MGHRA, YSYEKL. The V and J ends lost 6 bases and 2 bases respectively, with 21 bases between them. The CDR3 has 17 residues. In DNA, the CDR3 is TGCGCCAGCAGATCGTATTTCGGACGCGCCCTCACAGATACGCAGTATTTT. Protein sequence: CASRSYFGRALTDTQYF.

This clone was seen at least ten times. The V gene is TRBV20-1, the J gene TRBJ2-1; 13 positions match TRBD2. The trim removed 0 bases at V and 0 bases at J, leaving 5 bases unmatched. The CDR3 totals 18 residues. Per germline, CDR1 DFQATT and CDR2 SNEGSKA (reference sequence). CDR3 coding DNA: TGCAGTGCTAGAGACCCTACTAGCGGGAGGGCCTCCTACAATGAGCAGTTCTTC. Translating gives CSARDPTSGRASYNEQFF.

CDR3 coding DNA: TGCAGTGCTAGATCCGACCGGGACAGGGGGGCCTACGAGCAGTACTTC. Translated: CSARSDRDRGAYEQYF. The rearrangement uses TRBV20-1 and TRBJ2-7; 11 nucleotides align to TRBD1. V shed 2 bases, J shed 2 bases, and the junction held 8 bases outside the gene matches. Germline V gene data show CDR1 as DFQATT and CDR2 as SNEGSKA (reference sequence). The CDR3 totals 16 residues.

This clone has at least ten counts. The gene calls are TRBV6-1 and TRBJ1-2; no firm D call. Germline V gene sequence: CDR1 MNHNS, CDR2 SASEGT. The CDR3 covers 11 residues. Deletions cut 10 bases from V and 5 bases from J, with 11 bases between. The CDR3 region is CATMRGYGYTF. The CDR3 coding sequence is TGTGCCACCATGCGAGGGTATGGCTACACCTTC.

As for this clone: Being one base from a much bigger clone, this may be a read error. The chain couples TRBV5-4 to TRBJ2-5; 11 nucleotides match TRBD2. CDR3 length: 15 amino acids. Germline V lookup: CDR1 SGHNT, CDR2 YYREEE (reference sequence). The CDR3 here is CASSLRLAGGETKYF. CDR3 nucleotide sequence: TGTGCCAGCAGCTTGCGGCTAGCGGGAGGAGAGACCAAGTACTTC.

There are many counts of this clone. The chain employs TRBV5-1 and TRBJ2-7; TRBD2 is a possible D gene (5 bases). This CDR3 is 15 amino acids long. Deletions cut 4 bases from V and 7 bases from J, with 21 bases between. In germline, CDR1 is SGHRS, CDR2 YFSETQ. CDR3 coding DNA: TGCGCCAGCAGCCAACGGTGGCCGGGATTCTTGGAGCAGTACTTC. Amino acids: CASSQRWPGFLEQYF.

Worth noting for this clone: At one end the junction does not follow the germline gene, possibly because of a read error. The CDR3 is CASVGSSYKQYF. The CDR3 coding sequence is TGTGCCAGCGTCGGTTCGTCCTACAAGCAGTACTTC. The chain has TRBV12-3 or TRBV12-4 and TRBJ2-7; no clear D. The CDR3 sequence is 12 residues long.

This clone was found many times. The chain combines TRBV12-5 with TRBJ2-5; no definite D call. Germline CDR1 reads LGHNT; CDR2 reads FRNRAP. With 1 base removed from V and 3 bases from J, the gap between germline ends came to 6 bases. This CDR3 spans 13 amino acids. The CDR3 sequence: CASGLDRKETQYF. The CDR3 DNA reads TGTGCTAGTGGTTTGGACAGAAAAGAGACCCAGTACTTC.

This clone was seen ten or more times. The V and J genes are TRBV20-1 and TRBJ1-6; D is perhaps TRBD1 (6 bases). CDR1 DFQATT and CDR2 SNEGSKA come from the germline V gene (reference sequence). The CDR3 is 14 amino acids. V was trimmed by 3 bases and J by 7 bases, leaving 13 bases between them. CDR3 amino acids: CSASGGAANSPLHF. The CDR3 bases are TGCAGTGCTAGCGGGGGGGCAGCAAATTCACCCCTCCACTTT.

This clone was found many times. The V gene is TRBV4-2, the J gene TRBJ2-7, with TRBD2 identical over 12 bases. This CDR3 contains 17 residues. Germline V gives CDR1 LGHNA, CDR2 YNFKEQ. The junction had 9 bases not matched to a gene; V was cut back by 4 bases and J by 2 bases. The CDR3: CASSPQSLAGGPYEQYF. The CDR3 DNA is TGTGCCAGCAGCCCCCAGTCTCTAGCGGGAGGGCCCTACGAGCAGTACTTC.

The sample holds many counts of this clone. The rearrangement joins TRBV15 to TRBJ2-1; tentative D call: TRBD2 (5 bases). V was clipped by 4 bases and J by 9 bases, with 13 bases between them. The CDR3 is 13 residues long. Germline-derived CDR1 and CDR2 are LNHNV and YYDKDF (reference sequence). CDR3 coding DNA: TGTGCCACCAGCACCTCCCGGGGTGGTGAGCAGTTCTTC. Protein sequence: CATSTSRGGEQFF.

There are many counts of this clone. The rearrangement links TRBV10-2 to TRBJ2-4, with D tentatively TRBD1 (5 bases). CDR3 length: 14 residues. Trimming pared 6 bases from V and 0 bases from J, leaving 9 bases between. Germline lookup yields CDR1 WSHSY and CDR2 SAAADI. The CDR3 reads CASSIRVAKNIQYF. The CDR3 DNA reads TGCGCCAGCAGCATCAGGGTAGCCAAAAACATTCAGTACTTC.

This sequence joins TRBV5-1 and TRBJ2-7; D may be TRBD1 (6 bases). V lost 5 bases and J 9 bases, leaving 18 bases between the germline ends. The CDR3 is 13 amino acids. Germline CDR1 and CDR2: SGHRS and YFSETQ. CDR3 sequence (DNA): TGCGCCAGCAGAGGGGGATACGCCCCCCGGCAGTACTTC. It translates to CASRGGYAPRQYF.

The table lists this clone with many counts. The rearrangement links TRBV30 to TRBJ2-3; 8 nucleotides align to TRBD2. Germline CDR1 GTSNPN, CDR2 SVGIG (reference sequence). Losses at the gene ends were 1 base for V and 2 bases for J; bases not matched to a gene: 5. There are 15 residues in the CDR3. The CDR3 DNA reads as TGTGCCTGGAGTGAAGTACTAGCGGTCACAGATACGCAGTATTTT. As protein: CAWSEVLAVTDTQYF.

This clone came up many times. This chain links TRBV2 with TRBJ1-5, with a possible D match to TRBD1 (5 bases). CDR1 and CDR2 (germline): SNHLY, FYNNEI. CDR3 length: 14 amino acids. Deletions cut 6 bases from V and 0 bases from J, with 9 bases between. CDR3 bases: TGTGCCAGCAGGACAGAGATTAGCAATCAGCCCCAGCATTTT. Protein sequence: CASRTEISNQPQHF.